The clone carrying this T cell receptor beta chain has a handful of counts. Its antigen remains unknown. The data were obtained in a study of cytomegalovirus exposure and HLA in healthy donors. J lost 4 bases, V lost 7 bases, and 11 bases had no gene match. Germline V CDR1 and CDR2: MNHEY, SMNVEV (reference sequence). This CDR3 has 16 residues. Study-level results: The study found most TCR sequences rare, yet found some public TCRs in many donors.

Primers included in the PCR were 60 Vbeta and 13 Jbeta primers. Data came from immunoSEQ multiplex PCR; TCRdb stores just in-frame clones and leaves some out. The sample consists of 100,000 to 150,000 clones, 75% to 85% of them appearing once. The sequencing sample was made of PBMCs. The chain employs TRBV27 and TRBJ1-3; 9 nucleotides align to TRBD1. This clonotype originated in a man aged 40-55 years in good health and CMV-seronegative. As DNA, the CDR3 is TGTGCCAGCACTCCCGGACAGGGGAGGGTCGGAAACACCATATATTTT. Translation: CASTPGQGRVGNTIYF.